The 2 T cell receptor beta chains presented below share a single source sample, sequenced in a study of blood T cell repertoires in COVID-19. Sequenced by immunoSEQ multiplex PCR; TCRdb stores in-frame clones only, minus some. The top ten clones hold 3.4% of a sample with 100,000 to 120,000 clones, approximately 84% of them seen once. The specimen was peripheral blood. Source of these receptors: a man in his forties with acute or convalescent COVID-19.

The gene calls are TRBV10-2 and TRBJ1-2; 7 bases match TRBD1. CDR3 size: 16 residues. Germline V CDR1 and CDR2: WSHSY, SAAADI. The V gene end was trimmed by 8 bases and the J gene end by 9 bases; junction bases not matched to a gene: 21. The CDR3 DNA follows: TGCGCCAGCGGGGGATCGACAGGGCAAGGCGTATGGAGCTACACCTTC. It translates to CASGGSTGQGVWSYTF.

CDR3 DNA sequence: TGCGCCAGCAGCTTCGGGACAGGGGTCAGAGAGACCCAGTACTTC. Its translation: CASSFGTGVRETQYF. The rearrangement joins TRBV5-1 to TRBJ2-5, with 10 nucleotides matching TRBD1. The CDR3 is 15 residues long. CDR1 and CDR2 from the germline V gene are SGHRS and YFSETQ. V lost 2 bases to trimming and J lost 4 bases; unmatched junction nucleotides: 5.